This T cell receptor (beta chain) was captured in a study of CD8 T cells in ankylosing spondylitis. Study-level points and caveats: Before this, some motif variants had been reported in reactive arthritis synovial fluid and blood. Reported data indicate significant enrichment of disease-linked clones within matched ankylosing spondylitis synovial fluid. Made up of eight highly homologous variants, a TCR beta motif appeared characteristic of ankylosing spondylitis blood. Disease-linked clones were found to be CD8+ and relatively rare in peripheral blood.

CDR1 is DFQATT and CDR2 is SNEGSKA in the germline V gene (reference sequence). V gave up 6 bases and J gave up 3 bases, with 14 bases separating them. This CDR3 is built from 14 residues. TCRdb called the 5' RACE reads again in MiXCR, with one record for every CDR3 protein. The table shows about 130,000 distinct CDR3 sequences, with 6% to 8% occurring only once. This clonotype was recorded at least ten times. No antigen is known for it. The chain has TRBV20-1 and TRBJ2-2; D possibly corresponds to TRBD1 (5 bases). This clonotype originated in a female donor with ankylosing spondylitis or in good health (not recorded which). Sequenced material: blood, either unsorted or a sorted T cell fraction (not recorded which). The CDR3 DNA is TGCAGTGCAGGGGCTCTACTTGACACCGGGGAGCTGTTTTTT. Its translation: CSAGALLDTGELFF.